Listed below are T cell receptor beta chains from one sample, sequenced in a study of CD8+ T cells in alopecia areata. Sequencing used immunoSEQ multiplex PCR; TCRdb keeps in-frame clones, though not all of them. Here the sample spans 200,000 or so clones, roughly 60% being singletons. The source material was CD4+ T cells sorted from blood, sampled at week 24, from a patient treated with tofacitinib. The source of these receptors is a human donor with alopecia areata. The CDR3 runs from the conserved cysteine through the conserved F or W. Each record gives: V gene, J gene, D gene, clone size, CDR3 protein, CDR3 DNA. A D gene is named only where the DNA matches it firmly. Some rows have no size entry. The others give once, few or many, or a class for an expanded clone.

TRBV29-1	TRBJ2-5	NA	few	CSVIQETQYF	TGCAGCGTGATACAAGAGACCCAGTACTTC
TRBV27	TRBJ2-5	TRBD1	NA	CASSFGRTGTPRYF	TGTGCCAGCAGTTTTGGCAGGACAGGGACTCCCCGGTACTTC
TRBV5-4	TRBJ1-1	TRBD1	NA	CASSTGGQDTEAFF	TGTGCCAGCAGCACTGGGGGACAGGACACTGAAGCTTTCTTT
TRBV9	TRBJ1-2	NA	NA	CASSLRTGSAGYTF	TGTGCCAGCAGCCTTCGGACTGGCTCGGCGGGCTACACCTTC
TRBV28	TRBJ1-6	NA	NA	CASSFGEANSPLHF	TGTGCCAGCAGTTTCGGAGAAGCCAATTCACCCCTCCACTTT
TRBV7-2	TRBJ1-3	NA	NA	CASRGGGIGNTIYF	TGTGCCAGCAGAGGGGGTGGAATTGGAAACACCATATATTTT
TRBV6-5	TRBJ2-6	NA	NA	CASMGHSGANVLTF	TGTGCCAGCATGGGCCACTCTGGGGCCAACGTCCTGACTTTC
TRBV29-1	TRBJ2-3	TRBD2	NA	CSSLAGGSDTQYF	TGCAGTAGTTTAGCGGGAGGGTCAGATACGCAGTATTTT
TRBV2	TRBJ2-2	TRBD2	NA	CASSIPQLAGVTGELFF	TGTGCCAGCAGCATCCCCCAGCTAGCGGGGGTAACCGGGGAGCTGTTTTTT
TRBV7-9	TRBJ2-7	NA	once	CASSITDISYEQYF	TGTGCCAGCAGCATTACGGACATCTCCTACGAGCAGTACTTC
TRBV4-3	TRBJ1-3	NA	NA	CASSQGDSFSGNTIYF	TGCGCCAGCAGCCAAGGCGACAGTTTCTCTGGAAACACCATATATTTT
TRBV6-5	TRBJ1-2	NA	few	CASSLAGEPYGYTF	TGTGCCAGCAGCCTCGCAGGGGAGCCCTATGGCTACACCTTC
TRBV30	TRBJ2-1	NA	NA	CAWSKGGPSYNEQFF	TGTGCCTGGAGCAAAGGAGGCCCTTCCTACAATGAGCAGTTCTTC
TRBV6-5	TRBJ1-1	NA	few	CASSYRAGLGTEAFF	TGTGCCAGCAGTTACCGAGCAGGGCTCGGGACTGAAGCTTTCTTT
TRBV2	TRBJ1-4	NA	NA	CASSGNRETKLFF	TGTGCCAGCAGTGGTAACAGGGAAACCAAACTGTTTTTT
TRBV10-3	TRBJ1-2	NA	NA	CALQYYTF	TGTGCCCTACAGTACTACACCTTC
TRBV29-1	TRBJ1-1	NA	NA	CSVRGPEAFF	TGCAGCGTTCGAGGGCCTGAAGCTTTCTTT
TRBV6-1	TRBJ2-7	TRBD1	NA	CASSLTGDEQYF	TGTGCCAGCAGCCTAACAGGGGACGAGCAGTACTTC
TRBV19	TRBJ2-3	TRBD2	NA	CASTDGSGSSTSTDTQYF	TGTGCCAGTACCGATGGTAGCGGGAGCAGTACTAGCACAGATACGCAGTATTTT
TRBV28	TRBJ1-3	NA	few	CRAGGETTIYF	TGCCGGGCGGGGGGCGAAACAACCATATATTTT
TRBV7-9	TRBJ1-1	NA	few	CASSLDPNTEAFF	TGTGCCAGCAGCTTGGACCCGAACACTGAAGCTTTCTTT
TRBV5-4	TRBJ1-1	TRBD1	NA	CASSLGQGAAEAFF	TGTGCCAGCAGCTTGGGACAGGGGGCCGCTGAAGCTTTCTTT
TRBV5-1	TRBJ2-5	NA	NA	CASSAQETQYF	TGCGCCAGCAGCGCACAAGAGACCCAGTACTTC
TRBV5-4	TRBJ2-3	NA	NA	CASSLDSGTDTQYF	TGTGCCAGCAGCTTGGACAGTGGCACAGATACGCAGTATTTT
TRBV9	TRBJ2-4	NA	NA	CALVGAQYF	TGTGCCCTCGTCGGGGCACAGTACTTC
TRBV5-1	TRBJ1-1	NA	NA	CASRYTPNTEAFF	TGCGCCAGCAGATATACCCCGAACACTGAAGCTTTCTTT
TRBV30	TRBJ1-5	NA	NA	CAWSVQGNQPQHF	TGTGCCTGGAGTGTACAAGGAAATCAGCCCCAGCATTTT
TRBV15	TRBJ2-5	NA	NA	CATSRAVFEETQYF	TGTGCCACCAGCAGAGCCGTTTTCGAAGAGACCCAGTACTTC